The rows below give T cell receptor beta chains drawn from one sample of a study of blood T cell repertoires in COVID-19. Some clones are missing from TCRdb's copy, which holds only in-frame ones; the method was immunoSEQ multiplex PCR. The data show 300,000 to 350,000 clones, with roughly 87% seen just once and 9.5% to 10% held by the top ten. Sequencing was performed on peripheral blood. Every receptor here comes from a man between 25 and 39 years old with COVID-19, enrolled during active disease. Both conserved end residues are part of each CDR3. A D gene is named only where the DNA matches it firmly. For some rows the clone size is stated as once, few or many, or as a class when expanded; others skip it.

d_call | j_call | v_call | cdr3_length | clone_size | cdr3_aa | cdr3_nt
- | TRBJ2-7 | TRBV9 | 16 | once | CASSTGRGVGSYEQYF | TGTGCCAGCAGCACAGGACGCGGGGTGGGCTCCTACGAGCAGTACTTC
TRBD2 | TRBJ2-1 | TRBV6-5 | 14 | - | CASSTSGSYNEQFF | TGTGCCAGCTCGACTAGCGGGTCTTACAATGAGCAGTTCTTC
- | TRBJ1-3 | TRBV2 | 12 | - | CASSVSRNTIYF | TGTGCCAGCAGTGTGTCTAGAAACACCATATATTTT
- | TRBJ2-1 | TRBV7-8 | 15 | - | CASSLRGGSYNEQFF | TGTGCCAGCAGCTTAAGGGGGGGAAGCTACAATGAGCAGTTCTTC
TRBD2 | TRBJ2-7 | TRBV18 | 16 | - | CASSPPGLAGGDEQYF | TGTGCCAGCTCACCACCGGGGCTAGCGGGAGGTGACGAGCAGTACTTC
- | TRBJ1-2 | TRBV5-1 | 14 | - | CASSLSAGAYGYTF | TGCGCCAGCAGCTTGTCGGCAGGTGCCTATGGCTACACCTTC
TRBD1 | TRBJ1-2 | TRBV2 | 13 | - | CASRDRTRRGYTF | TGTGCCAGCAGGGACAGGACCCGTAGGGGCTACACCTTC
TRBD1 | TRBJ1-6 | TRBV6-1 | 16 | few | CASSESPGQGGSPLHF | TGTGCCAGCAGTGAGAGCCCGGGACAGGGTGGTTCACCCCTCCACTTT
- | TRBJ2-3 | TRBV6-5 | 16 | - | CASSYSRQGSTDTQYF | TGTGCCAGCAGTTACTCGAGGCAGGGAAGCACAGATACGCAGTATTTT
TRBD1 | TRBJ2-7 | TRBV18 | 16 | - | CASSPRVDRGRYEQYF | TGTGCCAGCTCACCGCGAGTCGACAGGGGTCGCTACGAGCAGTACTTC
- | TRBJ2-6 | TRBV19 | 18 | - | CASSFDGQSRSGANVLTF | TGTGCCAGTAGTTTCGACGGACAGTCCCGCTCTGGGGCCAACGTCCTGACTTTC
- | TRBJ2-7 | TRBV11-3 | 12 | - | CASGDITGRQYF | TGTGCCAGCGGAGACATAACCGGGAGGCAGTACTTC
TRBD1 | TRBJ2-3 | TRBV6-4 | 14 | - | CASSDQGQYSTQYF | TGTGCCAGCAGTGACCAGGGACAGTACAGTACGCAGTATTTT
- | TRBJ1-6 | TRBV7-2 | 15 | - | CASSSPSNYNSPLHF | TGTGCCAGCAGCTCCCCCAGTAACTATAATTCACCCCTCCACTTT
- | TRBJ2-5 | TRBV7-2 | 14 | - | CASSLRRSQETQYF | TGTGCCAGCAGCTTAAGGCGGAGCCAAGAGACCCAGTACTTC
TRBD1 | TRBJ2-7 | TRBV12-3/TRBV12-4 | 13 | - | CASRLGQGSEQYF | TGTGCCAGCAGACTGGGACAGGGATCCGAGCAGTACTTC
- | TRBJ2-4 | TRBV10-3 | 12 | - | CAISDERGIQYF | TGTGCCATCAGTGATGAACGGGGCATTCAGTACTTC
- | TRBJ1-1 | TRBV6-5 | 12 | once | CASSWGGTEAFF | TGTGCCAGCAGTTGGGGGGGCACTGAAGCTTTCTTT
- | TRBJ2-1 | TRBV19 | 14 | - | CASSIPNHNNEQFF | TGTGCCAGTAGTATACCCAATCACAACAATGAGCAGTTCTTC
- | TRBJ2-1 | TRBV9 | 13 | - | CASSVALYYEQFF | TGTGCCAGCAGCGTAGCCCTTTACTATGAGCAGTTCTTC
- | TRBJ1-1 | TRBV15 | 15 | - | CATSRDLWRNTEAFF | TGTGCCACCAGCAGAGATCTGTGGAGGAACACCGAAGCTTTCTTT
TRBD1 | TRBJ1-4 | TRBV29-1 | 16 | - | CSVLGGPGQDNEKLFF | TGCAGCGTACTAGGAGGACCGGGACAGGATAATGAAAAACTGTTTTTT
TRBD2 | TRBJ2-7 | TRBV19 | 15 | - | CASSQTSGSSYEQYF | TGTGCCAGTAGTCAGACTAGCGGGAGCTCCTACGAGCAGTACTTC
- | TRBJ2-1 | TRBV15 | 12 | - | CATSRGLRERFF | TGTGCCACCAGCCGGGGACTCAGGGAGCGCTTCTTC
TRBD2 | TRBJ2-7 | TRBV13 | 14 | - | CASNPGLVAGEQYF | TGTGCCAGCAATCCGGGACTAGTAGCTGGCGAGCAGTACTTC
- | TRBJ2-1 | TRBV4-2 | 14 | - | CASSQVVGRNEQFF | TGTGCCAGCAGCCAAGTGGTGGGGCGCAATGAGCAGTTCTTC
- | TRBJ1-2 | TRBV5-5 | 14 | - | CASSLLWGPHGYTF | TGTGCCAGCAGCTTGTTATGGGGGCCGCATGGCTACACCTTC
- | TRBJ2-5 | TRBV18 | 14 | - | CASSSLSRQETQYF | TGTGCCAGCTCCTCCTTGTCCAGACAAGAGACCCAGTACTTC
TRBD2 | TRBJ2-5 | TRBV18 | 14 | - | CASSTSGRAETQYF | TGTGCCAGCTCTACTAGCGGGAGAGCCGAGACCCAGTACTTC
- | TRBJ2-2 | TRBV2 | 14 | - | CASRRASNTGELFF | TGTGCCAGCCGGCGGGCGTCGAACACCGGGGAGCTGTTTTTT
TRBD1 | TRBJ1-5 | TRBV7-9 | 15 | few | CASSPGQGSNQPQHF | TGTGCCAGCAGCCCGGGACAGGGAAGCAATCAGCCCCAGCATTTT
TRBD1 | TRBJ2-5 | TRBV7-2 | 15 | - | CASSFKGATQETQYF | TGTGCCAGCAGCTTTAAGGGGGCAACTCAAGAGACCCAGTACTTC
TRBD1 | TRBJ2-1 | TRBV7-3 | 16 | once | CASSSQGAISYNEQFF | TGTGCCAGCAGCTCGCAGGGGGCAATCTCCTACAATGAGCAGTTCTTC
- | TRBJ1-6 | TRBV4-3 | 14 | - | CASSELVGNSPLHF | TGCGCCAGCAGCGAGCTGGTGGGCAATTCACCCCTCCACTTT
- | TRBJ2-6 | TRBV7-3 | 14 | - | CASSLQDGANVLTF | TGTGCCAGCAGCTTGCAGGATGGGGCCAACGTCCTGACTTTC
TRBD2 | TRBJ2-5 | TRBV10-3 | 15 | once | CAISESGTSKETQYF | TGTGCCATCAGTGAGTCGGGGACTAGCAAAGAGACCCAGTACTTC
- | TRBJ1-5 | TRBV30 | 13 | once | CAWSKGDNQPQHF | TGTGCCTGGTCGAAGGGGGACAATCAGCCCCAGCATTTT
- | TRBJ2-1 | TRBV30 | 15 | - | CAWSVGVLSVNEQFF | TGTGCCTGGAGTGTAGGCGTTTTGAGCGTCAATGAGCAGTTCTTC
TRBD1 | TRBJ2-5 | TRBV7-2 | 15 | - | CASSLRQGARETQYF | TGTGCCAGCAGCTTAAGACAGGGGGCACGGGAGACCCAGTACTTC
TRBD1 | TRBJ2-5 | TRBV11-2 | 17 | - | CASSYMGQREFRETQYF | TGTGCCAGCAGCTATATGGGACAGAGGGAGTTTAGGGAGACCCAGTACTTC
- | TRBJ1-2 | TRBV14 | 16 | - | CASSQGPTGTNYGYTF | TGTGCCAGCAGCCAAGGTCCAACCGGGACTAACTATGGCTACACCTTC
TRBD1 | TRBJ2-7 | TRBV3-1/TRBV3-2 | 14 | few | CASSPGTGGYEQYF | TGTGCCAGCAGCCCCGGGACAGGGGGGTACGAGCAGTACTTC
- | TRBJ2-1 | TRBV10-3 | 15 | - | CAISESQGGDNEQFF | TGTGCCATCAGTGAGTCACAGGGTGGGGACAATGAGCAGTTCTTC
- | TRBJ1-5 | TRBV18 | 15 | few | CASSPDSLSNQPQHF | TGTGCCAGCTCACCAGACAGTCTTAGCAATCAGCCCCAGCATTTT
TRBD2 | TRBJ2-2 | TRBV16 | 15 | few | CASSQSGLGTGELFF | TGTGCCAGCAGCCAGTCGGGACTAGGTACCGGGGAGCTGTTTTTT
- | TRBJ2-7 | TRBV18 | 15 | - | CASSLTGLRSYEQYF | TGTGCCAGCTCCCTTACGGGGTTACGCTCCTACGAGCAGTACTTC
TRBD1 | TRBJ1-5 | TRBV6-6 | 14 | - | CASSERDSRQPQHF | TGTGCCAGCAGCGAAAGGGACAGTCGGCAGCCCCAGCATTTT
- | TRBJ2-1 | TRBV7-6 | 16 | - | CASSGAAGKGFDEQFF | TGTGCCAGCAGCGGGGCGGCGGGGAAGGGTTTCGATGAGCAGTTCTTC
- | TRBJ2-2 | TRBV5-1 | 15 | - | CASSWHQGNTGELFF | TGCGCCAGCAGCTGGCACCAGGGGAACACCGGGGAGCTGTTTTTT
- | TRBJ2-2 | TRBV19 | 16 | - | CASSSSLYLNTGELFF | TGTGCCAGTAGTAGTAGTCTGTACCTAAACACCGGGGAGCTGTTTTTT
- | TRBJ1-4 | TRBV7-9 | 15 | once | CASSLERAGNEKLFF | TGTGCCAGCAGCTTAGAGAGGGCGGGTAATGAAAAACTGTTTTTT
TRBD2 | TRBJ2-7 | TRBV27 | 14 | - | CASRLAGVSYEQYF | TGTGCCAGCAGACTAGCGGGAGTATCCTACGAGCAGTACTTC
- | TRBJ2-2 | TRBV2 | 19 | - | CASSDLRTRFNPVTGELFF | TGTGCCAGCAGTGATCTTCGGACTCGCTTCAATCCAGTCACCGGGGAGCTGTTTTTT
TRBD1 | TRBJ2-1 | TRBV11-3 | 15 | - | CASSQGQGSGNEQFF | TGTGCCAGCAGCCAGGGACAGGGGTCTGGGAATGAGCAGTTCTTC
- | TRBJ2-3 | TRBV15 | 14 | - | CATSRAPGLDTQYF | TGTGCCACCAGCAGAGCCCCCGGTTTGGATACGCAGTATTTT
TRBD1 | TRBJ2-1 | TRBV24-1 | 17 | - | CATSDPTGTGLGNEQFF | TGTGCCACCAGTGACCCCACCGGGACAGGGCTAGGAAATGAGCAGTTCTTC
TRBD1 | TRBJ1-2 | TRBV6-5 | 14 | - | CASSPPTGYGGYTF | TGTGCCAGCAGTCCACCGACAGGGTACGGGGGCTACACCTTC